By share, the clone carrying this T cell receptor (beta chain) counts as medium-sized. Its specificity is not known. The CDR3 length is 17 residues. Trimming took 0 bases from V and 5 from J; bases not matched to a gene: 12. Germline V CDR1 and CDR2: SGHRS, YFSETQ. Every sample had approximately 10^5 of its TCR templates assayed. Clones were read by immunoSEQ multiplex PCR, and TCRdb kept only the in-frame ones, dropping some. The table includes 9,000 to 10,000 clones, around 40% detected once. This sample is drawn from a study of siplizumab effects on memory and regulatory T cells. Study-level background: Investigators ran mixed lymphocyte reactions in pairs, testing siplizumab at 1 ug/mL against no drug. Whole-study findings and limits: Relative to controls at roughly 30%, mappable alloreactive CD4+ clones exhibited a mean Treg-derived proportion of roughly 69% with siplizumab. Among alloreactive clones, only a minor fraction mapped to unstimulated subsets.

Coculture of mixed lymphocyte reaction cells was performed at 37°C for roughly six days. Sequencing was performed on CFSE-low (dividing) CD4+ T cells sorted from an allogeneic mixed lymphocyte reaction. The chain is built from TRBV5-1 and TRBJ2-5; 8 positions match TRBD2. The origin of this receptor is a human donor in good health; the cells came from an allogeneic mixed lymphocyte reaction. As DNA, the CDR3 is TGCGCCAGCAGCTTGGCCCTGCAAGCGGGAGTAGTGGAGACCCAGTACTTC. Its protein is CASSLALQAGVVETQYF.